These 22 T cell receptor beta chains came from one sample sequenced in a study of human T cells and chemical hapten exposure (dated by TCRdb to about 2021). In the paper's terms, the time point label means: patch test 3, about 24 weeks after DPC sensitization. The sample's treatment or condition label, in plain terms: therapeutic diphenylcyclopropenone sensitization with weekly scalp DPC. Receptor libraries were prepared by RACE. Sequencing was carried out with a NextSeq 500. TCRdb itself trimmed the public reads at Q25 with fastp, ran MiXCR and retained productive beta chains. Under each unique CDR3 protein, matching rows form one entry showing the most common genes and DNA. The table for this sample lists tens of thousands of distinct CDR3 sequences; under 15% of them were counted only once. Of the sample, roughly 2.3% falls within the top ten clones. Sequences were derived from whole blood, sampled in connection with sensitization to the hapten diphenylcyclopropenone (DPC). The receptors were gathered from a man aged 25-45 years with alopecia areata. Some clones in this sample may be carry-over from other donors' samples.

In its sample, this clonotype was seen many times. The chain joins TRBV2 to TRBJ1-1; D might be TRBD1 (5 bases). The CDR3 totals 15 residues. V dropped 4 bases and J dropped 3 bases, with 15 bases sitting between them. Germline CDR1 is SNHLY and CDR2 is FYNNEI. CDR3 bases: TGTGCCAGCAGTGGTCGGGTCGGAGGGGACACTGAAGCTTTCTTT. Residues: CASSGRVGGDTEAFF.

Ten or more counts support this clonotype. The CDR3 here is CAWTRPPGWGIGYTF. In DNA, the CDR3 is TGTGCCTGGACCCGGCCCCCAGGTTGGGGGATAGGCTACACCTTC. The V and J genes are TRBV30 and TRBJ1-2; possibly TRBD1 for D (5 bases). Trimming removed 4 bases from V and 8 bases from J, with 23 bases in between. This CDR3 has 15 amino acids. The germline gives CDR1 GTSNPN, CDR2 SVGIG (reference sequence). Full variable domain (remainder filled in from reference TRBV30 and TRBJ1-2): SQTIHQWPATLVQPVGSPLSLECTVEGTSNPNLYWYRQAAGRGLQLLFYSVGIGQISSEVPQNLSASRPQDRQFILSSKKLLLSDSGFYLCAWTRPPGWGIGYTFGSGTRLTVV.

This chain uses TRBV7-2 with TRBJ2-5; possibly TRBD1 for D (5 bases). Deletions cut 2 bases from V and 2 bases from J, with 12 bases between. The CDR3 is 15 residues long. The germline CDR1 and CDR2 sequences are SGHTA and FQGNSA. CDR3 DNA sequence: TGTGCCAGCAGCTTAAACCCCAGGGAACAAGAGACCCAGTACTTC. This codes for CASSLNPREQETQYF.

The V call is TRBV18, the J call TRBJ2-7; 8 positions match TRBD1. Germline CDR1 is KGHSH and CDR2 is LQKENI. V trimming: 0 bases; J trimming: 0 bases; junction bases outside the gene matches: 7. The CDR3 has 17 amino acids. In nucleotides, the CDR3 is TGTGCCAGCTCACCACCGGTAGGAGGACAGGGCTCCTACGAGCAGTACTTC. Translated, it gives CASSPPVGGQGSYEQYF.

This clonotype was seen ten or more times. The rearrangement links TRBV18 to TRBJ1-2, with TRBD1 matching over 9 bases. Germline CDR1 KGHSH, CDR2 LQKENI. V gave up 2 bases and J gave up 6 bases; unmatched junction bases: 10. The CDR3 is 16 residues long. CDR3 DNA: TGTGCCAGCTCACCAACCGGGACAGGGTCACAGAATGGCTACACCTTC. Amino acids: CASSPTGTGSQNGYTF.

This clonotype came up a few times. The J gene is TRBJ1-1, the V gene TRBV29-1; D remains ambiguous. The CDR3 loop spans 13 amino acids. Between the trimmed V and J ends, which lost 8 bases and 4 bases, there was a span of 17 bases. Germline CDR1 and CDR2: SQVTM and ANQGSEA. DNA of the CDR3: TGCAGCTTTTACCCTAATTTCGGCACTGAAGCTTTCTTT. Amino acid sequence: CSFYPNFGTEAFF.

This clonotype occurred many times. J is TRBJ1-2 and V is TRBV30; unclear D gene. Germline V gene lookup returns CDR1 GTSNPN and CDR2 SVGIG (reference sequence). The CDR3 extends over 12 amino acids. For the CDR3, the DNA is TGTTTGAGTCCGGGTCCTAACTATGGCTACACCTTC. Translation: CLSPGPNYGYTF. Combining the CDR3 with reference TRBV30 and TRBJ1-2 gives the whole variable domain SQTIHQWPATLVQPVGSPLSLECTVEGTSNPNLYWYRQAAGRGLQLLFYSVGIGQISSEVPQNLSASRPQDRQFILSSKKLLLSDSGFYLCLSPGPNYGYTFGSGTRLTVV.

This clonotype was seen many times. The genes are TRBV3-1 and TRBJ1-6; D uncertain. The CDR3 is 16 residues long. V lost 4 bases to trimming and J lost 10 bases, with 20 bases between them. Germline values: CDR1 LGHDT, CDR2 YNNKEL (reference sequence). The CDR3 DNA reads as TGTGCCAGCAGCCCCACGTCTAATCTAGACCTCTCACCCCTCCACTTT. It is translated as CASSPTSNLDLSPLHF.

This clonotype appeared many times. The rearrangement uses TRBV19 and TRBJ2-1; 9 positions match TRBD2. The junction had 14 bases not matched to a gene; V was cut back by 2 bases and J by 0 bases. CDR1 LNHDA and CDR2 SQIVND come from the germline V gene (reference sequence). CDR3 length: 20 residues. CDR3 in amino acids: CASSIRVRASGASSYNEQFF. CDR3 nucleotides: TGTGCCAGTAGTATACGCGTCCGGGCTAGCGGGGCAAGCTCCTACAATGAGCAGTTCTTC.

A few counts support this clonotype. This rearrangement joins TRBV7-9 to TRBJ1-1; a weak D match, TRBD1 (5 bases). The CDR3 totals 15 residues. V gave up 3 bases and J gave up 4 bases, with 15 bases separating them. Looked up from germline, CDR1 is SEHNR and CDR2 is FQNEAQ (reference sequence). CDR3 DNA sequence: TGTGCCAGCAGCTTCCCCCCCCCAGGGAGCACTGAAGCTTTCTTT. It specifies CASSFPPPGSTEAFF.

V is TRBV5-6 and J is TRBJ1-1; D might be TRBD1 (5 bases). Looked up from germline, CDR1 is SGHDT and CDR2 is YYEEEE. With 0 bases removed from V and 2 bases from J, the gap between germline ends came to 14 bases. The CDR3 length is 16 residues. CDR3 in DNA: TGTGCCAGCAGCTTGGAGGGGCGCAGGAGAAACACTGAAGCTTTCTTT. The encoded protein is CASSLEGRRRNTEAFF.

The J gene is TRBJ1-2, the V gene TRBV5-1; 7 bases map to TRBD1. The length of the CDR3 is 14 residues. V was pared by 2 bases and J by 6 bases, with 7 bases of the junction left unmatched. CDR1 is SGHRS, CDR2 YFSETQ, per germline. CDR3 nucleotides: TGCGCCAGCAGCTTCGACAGGGCGGCGCATGGCTACACCTTC. Amino acids: CASSFDRAAHGYTF.

The DNA of the CDR3 is TGCAGTGCCGAGCGGGGGGCCTCGAACACCGGGGAGCTGTTTTTT. Translated, it gives CSAERGASNTGELFF. The V and J genes are TRBV20-1 and TRBJ2-2; 9 bases fit TRBD2. V was pared by 6 bases and J by 0 bases, with 5 bases of the junction left unmatched. Germline values: CDR1 DFQATT, CDR2 SNEGSKA (reference sequence). The CDR3 extends over 15 amino acids.

V usage is TRBV27 and J usage is TRBJ2-3; no definite D call. Trimming removed 8 bases from V and 0 bases from J, with 9 bases in between. The CDR3 length is 13 residues. CDR1 is MNHEY and CDR2 is SMNVEV in the germline V gene (reference sequence). In DNA, the CDR3 is TGTGCCAGCGCCCCGTTGAGCACAGATACGCAGTATTTT. Protein product: CASAPLSTDTQYF.

Many counts were recorded for this clonotype. The gene calls are TRBV7-9 and TRBJ2-1, with unresolved D. Germline assignment: CDR1 SEHNR and CDR2 FQNEAQ (reference sequence). Trimming stripped 1 base from V and 6 bases from J, with 22 bases between. The CDR3 runs 18 residues. Here the CDR3 reads CASSLVTSAAGDVNEQFF. CDR3 nucleotide sequence: TGTGCCAGCAGCTTAGTAACTTCGGCGGCAGGCGATGTCAATGAGCAGTTCTTC.

The sample holds many counts of this clonotype. The V gene is TRBV5-1, the J gene TRBJ2-7; tentatively, D is TRBD1 (5 bases). This CDR3 is built from 14 residues. Trimming cost V 4 bases and J 3 bases, with 14 bases left between them. Germline V lookup: CDR1 SGHRS, CDR2 YFSETQ. The CDR3, as DNA: TGCGCCAGCAGCCGTCCGGGCAGGGACTACGAGCAGTACTTC. Translation gives CASSRPGRDYEQYF.

The chain couples TRBV5-1 to TRBJ2-7; no reliable D call. With 2 bases removed from V and 1 base from J, the gap between germline ends came to 7 bases. Germline loops: CDR1 SGHRS, CDR2 YFSETQ. This CDR3 comprises 13 residues. CDR3 sequence reads: CASSFSPSYEQYF. The CDR3 DNA reads as TGCGCCAGCAGCTTTTCACCTTCCTACGAGCAGTACTTC. The entire variable domain, with the rest obtained from reference TRBV5-1 and TRBJ2-7, is as follows: KAGVTQTPRYLIKTRGQQVTLSCSPISGHRSVSWYQQTPGQGLQFLFEYFSETQRNKGNFPGRFSGRQFSNSRSEMNVSTLELGDSALYLCASSFSPSYEQYFGPGTRLTVT.

This clonotype was counted at least ten times. The chain recombines TRBV5-1 with TRBJ2-5, with a weak D call TRBD2 (6 bases). The CDR3 consists of 13 residues. Per germline, CDR1 SGHRS and CDR2 YFSETQ. V was cut by 0 bases and J by 7 bases, with 10 bases left in between. This CDR3 reads CASSLENGGTQYF. The CDR3 DNA follows: TGCGCCAGCAGCTTGGAGAACGGGGGGACCCAGTACTTC.

Relative to its sample, this clonotype is medium-sized (0.01 to 0.1%). The gene calls are TRBV7-3 and TRBJ2-1; 10 nucleotides align to TRBD2. This CDR3 is built from 16 residues. Germline V gives CDR1 SGHTA, CDR2 FQGTGA. V was pared by 1 base and J by 7 bases, with 7 bases of the junction left unmatched. This CDR3 is CASSLIVSGGINEQFF. CDR3 nucleotide sequence: TGTGCCAGCAGCTTAATAGTTAGCGGGGGGATAAATGAGCAGTTCTTC.

This clonotype was picked up many times. The V call is TRBV20-1, the J call TRBJ2-7; D might be TRBD2 (6 bases). Looked up from germline, CDR1 is DFQATT and CDR2 is SNEGSKA (reference sequence). CDR3 length: 14 amino acids. V lost 3 bases and J lost 3, with 15 bases in between. CDR3 residues: CSASPASEYYEQYF. Here the CDR3 DNA reads TGCAGTGCTAGTCCGGCTAGCGAATACTACGAGCAGTACTTC.

In its sample, this clonotype was seen many times. J is TRBJ1-1 and V is TRBV18; possible D gene TRBD1, 5 bases. Germline loops: CDR1 KGHSH, CDR2 LQKENI. V lost 6 bases and J 5 bases, leaving 16 bases between the germline ends. The CDR3 has 14 residues. As DNA, the CDR3 is TGTGCCAGCTCGGGGGGAAGGGGATGGACTGAAGCTTTCTTT. This translates into CASSGGRGWTEAFF.

This clonotype was detected only a few times. The chain joins TRBV2 to TRBJ2-5; 9 nucleotides line up with TRBD1. The CDR3 runs to 15 residues. Germline CDR1 SNHLY, CDR2 FYNNEI. V shed 5 bases, J shed 5 bases, and the junction held 9 bases outside the gene matches. The CDR3 DNA sequence: TGTGCCAGCAGTTTGGAGGGGACAGGGCGGGAGACCCAGTACTTC. This encodes CASSLEGTGRETQYF.